The present T cell receptor beta chain was sequenced within a study of shared clonotypes between healthy human individuals. Findings of the study overall: Clonotype sharing across four donors was observed for around 4.5% of naive CD4 clonotypes.

Germline CDR1 SGHAT, CDR2 FQDESV (reference sequence). This CDR3 is built from 16 residues. The V end lost 4 bases, the J end lost 6 bases, and 18 bases lay between the germline ends. To note about this clone: The antigen is undetermined.

Clones were sequenced by immunoSEQ multiplex PCR, and TCRdb holds only the in-frame ones, with some missing. The table shows about 2,500,000 clones, with 85% to 95% occurring only once. This clonotype was obtained from a man aged 18 to 35 in good health. V usage is TRBV11-1 and J usage is TRBJ1-4; no clear D. The sequencing input was naive CD4+ T cells sorted from blood. Subset noted: CD45RA+ positively selected. DNA of the CDR3: TGTGCCAGCAGCTCCAACCTGGGATACCCGGATGAAAAACTGTTTTTT. Translation gives CASSSNLGYPDEKLFF.